The rows below give T cell receptor beta chains drawn from one sample of a study of PD-1 blockade in classical Hodgkin lymphoma. This table comes from immunoSEQ multiplex PCR, and its TCRdb copy is limited to in-frame clones, with some not included. The sample comprises approximately 70,000 clones, 85% to 95% of which are singletons, and about 2.6% rests with the top ten. Sequenced: peripheral blood mononuclear cells (PBMCs). These receptors were taken from a human donor with classical Hodgkin lymphoma. The CDR3 runs from the conserved cysteine through the conserved F or W. The D gene is left open where the match is weak. Clone size is not always given. Where it is, it says once, few, many or a class for expanded clones.

size,D,V,J,DNA,CDR3
-,-,TRBV15,TRBJ1-4,TGTGCCACCAGCAGAGATTTAGGAGCAGGGAAAAATGAAAAACTGTTTTTT,CATSRDLGAGKNEKLFF
-,-,TRBV13,TRBJ2-1,TGTGCCAGCAGCCCCGGTTCGAATGAGCAGTTCTTC,CASSPGSNEQFF
-,-,TRBV5-1,TRBJ1-1,TGCGCCAGCAGCCGCGTAGGGGGGGCCCTGGGCACTGAAGCTTTCTTT,CASSRVGGALGTEAFF
-,-,TRBV7-9,TRBJ1-1,TGTGCCAGCAGCTCTCCACTCCGGGACCCCCAGCCTAGAGAAGCTTTCTTT,CASSSPLRDPQPREAFF
-,TRBD1,TRBV19,TRBJ2-5,TGTGCCAGTAGTACTGGGACAGGGAGACAAGAGACCCAGTACTTC,CASSTGTGRQETQYF
-,-,TRBV7-8,TRBJ1-2,TGTGCCAGCAGCCCGGAGACAGTCGACTATGGCTACACCTTC,CASSPETVDYGYTF
once,-,TRBV27,TRBJ1-3,TGTGCCAGCAGTTTATCGGCACCGAGCTCTGGAAACACCATATATTTT,CASSLSAPSSGNTIYF
-,-,TRBV6-1,TRBJ1-5,TGTGCCAGCAGTGAAGAGTATAGTCAGCCCCAGCATTTT,CASSEEYSQPQHF
-,-,TRBV2,TRBJ1-1,TGTGCCAGAAGGGAGGGGGGGTACACTGAAGCTTTCTTT,CARREGGYTEAFF
-,-,TRBV29-1,TRBJ2-1,TGCAGCGCCGGGGAAGGCTCCTACAATGAGCAGTTCTTC,CSAGEGSYNEQFF
-,-,TRBV11-2,TRBJ1-3,TGTGCCAGCAGCTGGAGTGTCGGGGCTGGAAACACCATATATTTT,CASSWSVGAGNTIYF
once,TRBD2,TRBV4-1,TRBJ2-3,TGCGCCAGCAGCCAAGAGACTAGCGGGACAGATACGCAGTATTTT,CASSQETSGTDTQYF
-,-,TRBV29-1,TRBJ1-4,TGCAGCGTTGGTGGGATTTATAATGAAAAACTGTTTTTT,CSVGGIYNEKLFF
-,TRBD2,TRBV6-1,TRBJ2-1,TGTGCCAGCAGTGACGGGCGGGGGGACTACAATGAGCAGTTCTTC,CASSDGRGDYNEQFF
-,-,TRBV12-5,TRBJ1-3,TGTGCTAGTGCCCTTGGGGGGGGAGGAGGAAACACCATATATTTT,CASALGGGGGNTIYF
-,TRBD1,TRBV2,TRBJ2-2,TGTGCCAGCAGACTAGACAGGGGGCGGCCCGGGGAGCTGTTTTTT,CASRLDRGRPGELFF
-,TRBD1,TRBV11-3,TRBJ2-2,TGTGCCAGCAGCTCTGGACAGGCCACCGGGGAGCTGTTTTTT,CASSSGQATGELFF
-,TRBD1,TRBV10-1,TRBJ2-1,TGCGCCAGCAGTAGCCAGGGGGATGTCGATGAGCAGTTCTTC,CASSSQGDVDEQFF
-,TRBD1,TRBV6-6,TRBJ1-1,TGTGCCAGCAGTTACTCACAGGGGGCTGGCACTGAAGCTTTCTTT,CASSYSQGAGTEAFF
-,-,TRBV6-6,TRBJ2-7,TGTGCCAGCAAAACAGGGTCCTCCTACGAGCAGTACTTC,CASKTGSSYEQYF
few,-,TRBV2,TRBJ1-2,TGTGCCAGCAGTGAAGCGCCGACGCGAGGCTACACCTTC,CASSEAPTRGYTF
-,TRBD2,TRBV9,TRBJ2-1,TGTGCCAGCAGCCCGCGGTCGGGGGGACGATTATACAATGAGCAGTTCTTC,CASSPRSGGRLYNEQFF
-,-,TRBV28,TRBJ1-2,TGTGCCAGCAGTTTTGACTGGTTCAGTAACTATGGCTACACCTTC,CASSFDWFSNYGYTF
-,TRBD1,TRBV7-2,TRBJ2-7,TGTGCCAGCAGCCCGGACAGGTCCTACGAGCAGTACTTC,CASSPDRSYEQYF
-,-,TRBV7-2,TRBJ1-1,TGTGCCAGCAGCTTTGCCCCGGGGATGAACACTGAAGCTTTCTTT,CASSFAPGMNTEAFF
-,-,TRBV2,TRBJ2-4,TGTGCCAGCAGTGTGGGCGGGGCTGGAAACATTCAGTACTTC,CASSVGGAGNIQYF
-,TRBD1,TRBV5-1,TRBJ1-2,TGCGCCAGCAGCGCGGGACAGGGGACCTATGGCTACACCTTC,CASSAGQGTYGYTF
-,TRBD1,TRBV10-3,TRBJ1-1,TGTGCCATCACTGGGACAGGGAACACTGAAGCTTTCTTT,CAITGTGNTEAFF
few,TRBD2,TRBV4-1,TRBJ2-1,TGCGCCAGCAGCCAAGATCCGGGAGGGGGACACCAAAATGAGCAGTTCTTC,CASSQDPGGGHQNEQFF
-,TRBD2,TRBV19,TRBJ2-1,TGTGCCAGTAGTAGCCTAGCGGGGGGATCTTCCAATGAGCAGTTCTTC,CASSSLAGGSSNEQFF
-,-,TRBV6-6,TRBJ2-2,TGTGCCAGCAGTTACGGAGGGACCTCCCCCGGGGAGCTGTTTTTT,CASSYGGTSPGELFF
-,TRBD1,TRBV27,TRBJ2-7,TGTGCCAGCAGCCCATGGGACAGGGGGCCCTACGAGCAGTACTTC,CASSPWDRGPYEQYF
-,-,TRBV15,TRBJ2-7,TGTGCCACCAGCGAAGGGTTCTCCTACGAGCAGTACTTC,CATSEGFSYEQYF
-,-,TRBV7-2,TRBJ1-1,TGTGCCAGCACCCAATTAACTGAAGCTTTCTTT,CASTQLTEAFF
-,-,TRBV11-3,TRBJ2-6,TGTGCCAGCAGCCCACACTCTGGGGCCAACGTCCTGACTTTC,CASSPHSGANVLTF
-,-,TRBV10-2,TRBJ1-2,TGCGCCAGCCGTCGACCCGATAACTATGGCTACACCTTC,CASRRPDNYGYTF
-,TRBD1,TRBV6-6,TRBJ1-2,TGTGCCAGCAGTTACGGACAGGGCAACTATGGCTACACCTTC,CASSYGQGNYGYTF
-,TRBD1,TRBV5-1,TRBJ1-1,TGCGCCAGCAGCTTGCAGGGGGCCACTGAAGCTTTCTTT,CASSLQGATEAFF
-,-,TRBV28,TRBJ2-2,TGTGCCAGCAGTTTATTTGGTATAGGCAAAACCGGGGAGCTGTTTTTT,CASSLFGIGKTGELFF
-,-,TRBV28,TRBJ1-3,TGTGCCAGCAGTCCGGGGGGGGTCGGAAACACCATATATTTT,CASSPGGVGNTIYF
few,TRBD1,TRBV6-5,TRBJ1-5,TGTGCTGTTAGGACAGGAGAGTTTAGCAATCAGCCCCAGCATTTT,CAVRTGEFSNQPQHF
-,-,TRBV6-5,TRBJ1-6,TGTGCCAGCAGTAACCGACGGGATAATTCACCCCTCCACTTT,CASSNRRDNSPLHF